This T cell receptor beta chain was profiled in a study of cytomegalovirus exposure and HLA in healthy donors. Both 60 Vbeta primers and 13 Jbeta primers went into the PCR. Libraries were prepared by immunoSEQ multiplex PCR; TCRdb keeps only in-frame clonotypes and omits some of them. The sample has about 130,000 clones. This CDR3 region has 15 residues. Germline trimming cut 6 bases from V and 1 base from J; bases unmatched to any gene: 5. The germline V gene has CDR1 SNHLY and CDR2 FYNNEI. The sequenced material came from PBMCs. This TCR was recovered from a woman in her thirties or forties in good health and CMV-seropositive. The V and J genes are TRBV2 and TRBJ2-5; 10 nucleotides align to TRBD2. DNA of the CDR3: TGTGCCAGCAGGAAAGCGGGAGGGCGCCAAGAGACCCAGTACTTC. Amino acids: CASRKAGGRQETQYF.